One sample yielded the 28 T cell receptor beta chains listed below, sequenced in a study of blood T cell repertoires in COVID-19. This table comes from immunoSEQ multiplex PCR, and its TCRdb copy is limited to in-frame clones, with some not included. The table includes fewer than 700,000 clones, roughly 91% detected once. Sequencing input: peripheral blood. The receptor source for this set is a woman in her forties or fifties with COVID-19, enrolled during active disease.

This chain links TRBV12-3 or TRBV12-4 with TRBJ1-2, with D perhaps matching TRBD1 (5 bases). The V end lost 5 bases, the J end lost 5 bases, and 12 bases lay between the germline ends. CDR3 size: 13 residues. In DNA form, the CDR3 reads TGTGCCAGCAGTCTGACAGATAGTTATGGCTACACCTTC. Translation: CASSLTDSYGYTF.

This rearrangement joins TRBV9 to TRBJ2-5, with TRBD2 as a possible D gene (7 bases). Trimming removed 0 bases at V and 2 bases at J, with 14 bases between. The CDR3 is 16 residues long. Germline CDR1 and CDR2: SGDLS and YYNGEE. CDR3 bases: TGTGCCAGCAGCGTAGGAGGGGGGGGATTACAAGAGACCCAGTACTTC. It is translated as CASSVGGGGLQETQYF.

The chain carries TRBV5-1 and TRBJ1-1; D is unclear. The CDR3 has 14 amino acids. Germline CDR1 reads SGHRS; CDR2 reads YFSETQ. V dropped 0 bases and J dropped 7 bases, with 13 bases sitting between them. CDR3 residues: CASSLGQAGSEAFF. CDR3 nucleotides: TGCGCCAGCAGCTTGGGCCAGGCCGGCAGTGAAGCTTTCTTT. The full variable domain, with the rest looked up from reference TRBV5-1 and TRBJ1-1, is KAGVTQTPRYLIKTRGQQVTLSCSPISGHRSVSWYQQTPGQGLQFLFEYFSETQRNKGNFPGRFSGRQFSNSRSEMNVSTLELGDSALYLCASSLGQAGSEAFFGQGTRLTVV.

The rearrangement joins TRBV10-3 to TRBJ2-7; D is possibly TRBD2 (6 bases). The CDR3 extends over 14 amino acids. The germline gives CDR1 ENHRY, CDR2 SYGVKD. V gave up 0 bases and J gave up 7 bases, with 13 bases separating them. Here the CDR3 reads CAISESPGEWEQYF. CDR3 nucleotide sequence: TGTGCCATCAGTGAGTCGCCGGGGGAATGGGAGCAGTACTTC.

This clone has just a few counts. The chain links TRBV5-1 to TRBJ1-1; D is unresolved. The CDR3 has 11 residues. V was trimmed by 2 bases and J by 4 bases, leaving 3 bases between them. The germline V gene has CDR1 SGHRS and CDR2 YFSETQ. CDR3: CASSFSTEAFF. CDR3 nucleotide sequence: TGCGCCAGCAGCTTTAGCACTGAAGCTTTCTTT.

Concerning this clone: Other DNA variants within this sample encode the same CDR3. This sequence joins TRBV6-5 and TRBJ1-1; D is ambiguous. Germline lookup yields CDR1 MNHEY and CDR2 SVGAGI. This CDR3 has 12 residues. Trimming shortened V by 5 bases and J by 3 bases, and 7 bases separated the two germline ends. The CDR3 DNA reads TGTGCCAGCAGTCATCGGGACACTGAAGCTTTCTTT. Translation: CASSHRDTEAFF.

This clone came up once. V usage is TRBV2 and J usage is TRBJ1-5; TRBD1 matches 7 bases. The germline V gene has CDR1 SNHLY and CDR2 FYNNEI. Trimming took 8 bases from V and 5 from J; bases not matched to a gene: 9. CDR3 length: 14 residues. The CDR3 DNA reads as TGTGCCAGCGGATCCCGGGACAGTGATCAGCCCCAGCATTTT. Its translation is CASGSRDSDQPQHF.

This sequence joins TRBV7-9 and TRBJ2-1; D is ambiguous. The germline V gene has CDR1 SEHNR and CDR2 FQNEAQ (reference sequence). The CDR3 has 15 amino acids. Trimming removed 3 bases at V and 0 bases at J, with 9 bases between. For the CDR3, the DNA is TGTGCCAGCAGCTTCGACTTCCTCTCCTACAATGAGCAGTTCTTC. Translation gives CASSFDFLSYNEQFF.

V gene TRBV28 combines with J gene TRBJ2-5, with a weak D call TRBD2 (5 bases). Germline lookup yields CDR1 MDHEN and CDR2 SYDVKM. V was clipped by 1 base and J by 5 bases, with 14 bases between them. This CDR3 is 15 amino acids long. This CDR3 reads CASSLSGEGGETQYF. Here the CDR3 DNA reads TGTGCCAGCAGTTTATCCGGGGAAGGCGGGGAGACCCAGTACTTC.

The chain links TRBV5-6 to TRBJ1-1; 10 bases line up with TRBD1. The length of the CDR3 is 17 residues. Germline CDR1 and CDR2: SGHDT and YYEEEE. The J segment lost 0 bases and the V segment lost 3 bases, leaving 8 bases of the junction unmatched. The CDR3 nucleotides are TGTGCCAGCAGCTACGGACAGGGGGGTGGGATGAACACTGAAGCTTTCTTT. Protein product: CASSYGQGGGMNTEAFF.

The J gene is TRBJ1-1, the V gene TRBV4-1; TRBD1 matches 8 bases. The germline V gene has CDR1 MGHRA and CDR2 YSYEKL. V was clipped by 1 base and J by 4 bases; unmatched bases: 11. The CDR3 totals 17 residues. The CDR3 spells CASSQATGEFGSTEAFF. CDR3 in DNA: TGCGCCAGCAGCCAAGCGACAGGGGAATTTGGGAGCACTGAAGCTTTCTTT.

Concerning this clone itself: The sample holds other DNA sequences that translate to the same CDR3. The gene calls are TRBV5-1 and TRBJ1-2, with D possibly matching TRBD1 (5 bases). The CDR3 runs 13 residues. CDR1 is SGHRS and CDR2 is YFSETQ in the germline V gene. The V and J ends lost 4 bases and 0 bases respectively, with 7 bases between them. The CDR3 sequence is CASSPTANYGYTF. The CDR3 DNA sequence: TGCGCCAGCAGCCCGACAGCTAACTATGGCTACACCTTC. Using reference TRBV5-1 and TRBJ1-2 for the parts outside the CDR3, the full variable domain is KAGVTQTPRYLIKTRGQQVTLSCSPISGHRSVSWYQQTPGQGLQFLFEYFSETQRNKGNFPGRFSGRQFSNSRSEMNVSTLELGDSALYLCASSPTANYGYTFGSGTRLTVV.

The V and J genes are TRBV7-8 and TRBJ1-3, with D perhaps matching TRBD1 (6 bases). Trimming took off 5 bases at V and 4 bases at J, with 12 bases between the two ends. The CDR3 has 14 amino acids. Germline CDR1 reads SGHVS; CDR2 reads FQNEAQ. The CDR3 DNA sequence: TGTGCCAGCAGCCCCCGGACAGCCGGAAACACCATATATTTT. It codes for CASSPRTAGNTIYF.

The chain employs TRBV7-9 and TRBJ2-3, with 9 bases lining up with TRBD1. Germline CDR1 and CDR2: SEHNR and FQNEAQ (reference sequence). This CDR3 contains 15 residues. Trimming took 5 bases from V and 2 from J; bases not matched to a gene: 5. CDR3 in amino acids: CASSPQGASTDTQYF. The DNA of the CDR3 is TGTGCCAGCAGCCCACAGGGGGCCTCCACAGATACGCAGTATTTT.

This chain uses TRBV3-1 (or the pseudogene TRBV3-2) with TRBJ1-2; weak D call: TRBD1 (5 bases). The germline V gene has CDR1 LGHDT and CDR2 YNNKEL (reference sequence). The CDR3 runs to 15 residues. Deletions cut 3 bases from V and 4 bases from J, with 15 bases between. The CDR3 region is CASSQTDTPVYGYTF. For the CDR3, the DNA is TGTGCCAGCAGCCAGACGGACACCCCTGTCTATGGCTACACCTTC.

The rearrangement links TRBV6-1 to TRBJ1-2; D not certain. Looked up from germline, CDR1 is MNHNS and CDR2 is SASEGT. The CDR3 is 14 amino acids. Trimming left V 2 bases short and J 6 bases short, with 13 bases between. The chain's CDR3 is CASSEISIGNGYTF. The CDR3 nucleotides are TGTGCCAGCAGTGAAATCAGTATCGGGAATGGCTACACCTTC.

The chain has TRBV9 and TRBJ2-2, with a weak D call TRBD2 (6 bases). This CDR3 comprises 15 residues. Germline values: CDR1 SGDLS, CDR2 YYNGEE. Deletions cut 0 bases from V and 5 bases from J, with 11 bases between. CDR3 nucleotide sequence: TGTGCCAGCAGCGTAGGTGGGGGGAGAACCGGGGAGCTGTTTTTT. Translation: CASSVGGGRTGELFF.

The CDR3 region has the DNA TGCGCCAGCAGCTTGCGGGAGACCCAGTACTTC. It is translated as CASSLRETQYF. This chain joins TRBV5-1 and TRBJ2-5, with no clear D. V was pared by 1 base and J by 5 bases, with 3 bases between. Germline V lookup: CDR1 SGHRS, CDR2 YFSETQ. The CDR3 has 11 amino acids.

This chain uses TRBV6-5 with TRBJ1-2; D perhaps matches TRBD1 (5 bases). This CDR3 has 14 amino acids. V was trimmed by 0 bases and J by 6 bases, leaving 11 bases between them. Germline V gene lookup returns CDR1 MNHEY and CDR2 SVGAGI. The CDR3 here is CASSYSITGDGYTF. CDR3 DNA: TGTGCCAGCAGTTACTCGATAACAGGTGATGGCTACACCTTC.

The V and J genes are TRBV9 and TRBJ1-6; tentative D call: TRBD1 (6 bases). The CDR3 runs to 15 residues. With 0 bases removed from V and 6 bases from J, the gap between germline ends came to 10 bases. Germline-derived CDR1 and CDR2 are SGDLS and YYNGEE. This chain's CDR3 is CASSVEAGANSPLHF. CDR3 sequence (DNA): TGTGCCAGCAGCGTAGAGGCAGGGGCTAATTCACCCCTCCACTTT.

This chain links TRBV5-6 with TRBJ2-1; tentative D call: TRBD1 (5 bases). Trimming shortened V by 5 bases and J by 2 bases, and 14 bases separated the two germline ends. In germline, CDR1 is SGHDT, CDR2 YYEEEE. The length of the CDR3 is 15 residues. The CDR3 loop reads CASSRLGPPYNEQFF. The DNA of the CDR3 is TGTGCCAGCAGTCGGTTGGGGCCCCCCTACAATGAGCAGTTCTTC.

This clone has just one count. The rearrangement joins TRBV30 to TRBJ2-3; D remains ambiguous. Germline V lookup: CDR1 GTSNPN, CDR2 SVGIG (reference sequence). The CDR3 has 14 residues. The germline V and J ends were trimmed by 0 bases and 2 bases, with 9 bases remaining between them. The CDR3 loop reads CAWSVAESTDTQYF. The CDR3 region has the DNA TGTGCCTGGAGTGTCGCGGAGTCCACAGATACGCAGTATTTT.

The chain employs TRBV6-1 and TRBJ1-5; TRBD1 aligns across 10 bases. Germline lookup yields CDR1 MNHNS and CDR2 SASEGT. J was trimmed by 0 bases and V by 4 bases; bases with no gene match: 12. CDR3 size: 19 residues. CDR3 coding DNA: TGTGCCAGCAGTGCCATACCGGACAGGGGGATTTATAGCAATCAGCCCCAGCATTTT. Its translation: CASSAIPDRGIYSNQPQHF.

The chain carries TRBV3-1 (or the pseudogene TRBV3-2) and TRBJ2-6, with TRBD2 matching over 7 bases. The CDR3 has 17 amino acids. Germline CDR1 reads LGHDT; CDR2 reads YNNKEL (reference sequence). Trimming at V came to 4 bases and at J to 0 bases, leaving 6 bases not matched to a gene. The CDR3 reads CASSPSGTDSGANVLTF. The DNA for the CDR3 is TGTGCCAGCAGCCCCAGCGGGACCGACTCTGGGGCCAACGTCCTGACTTTC.

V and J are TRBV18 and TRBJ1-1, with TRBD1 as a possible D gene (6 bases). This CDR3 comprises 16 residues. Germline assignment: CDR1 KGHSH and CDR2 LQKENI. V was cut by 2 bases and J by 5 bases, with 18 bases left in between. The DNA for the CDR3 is TGTGCCAGCTCACCAAGCCAGGGGCTAAGGTTTACTGAAGCTTTCTTT. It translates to CASSPSQGLRFTEAFF.

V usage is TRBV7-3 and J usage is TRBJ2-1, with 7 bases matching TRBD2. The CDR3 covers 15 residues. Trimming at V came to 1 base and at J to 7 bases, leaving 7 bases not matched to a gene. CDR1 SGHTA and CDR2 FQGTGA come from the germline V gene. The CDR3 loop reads CASSLNGGSKNEQFF. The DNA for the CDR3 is TGTGCCAGCAGCTTAAACGGGGGGTCAAAAAATGAGCAGTTCTTC.

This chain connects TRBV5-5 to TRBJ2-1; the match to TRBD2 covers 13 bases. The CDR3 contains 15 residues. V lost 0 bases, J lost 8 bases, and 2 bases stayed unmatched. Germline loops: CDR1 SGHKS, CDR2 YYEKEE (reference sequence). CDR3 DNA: TGTGCCAGCAGCTTGGAACTAGCGGGGGGGCATGAGCAGTTCTTC. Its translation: CASSLELAGGHEQFF. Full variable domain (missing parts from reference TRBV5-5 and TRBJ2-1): DAGVTQSPTHLIKTRGQQVTLRCSPISGHKSVSWYQQVLGQGPQFIFQYYEKEERGRGNFPDRFSARQFPNYSSELNVNALLLGDSALYLCASSLELAGGHEQFFGPGTRLTVL.

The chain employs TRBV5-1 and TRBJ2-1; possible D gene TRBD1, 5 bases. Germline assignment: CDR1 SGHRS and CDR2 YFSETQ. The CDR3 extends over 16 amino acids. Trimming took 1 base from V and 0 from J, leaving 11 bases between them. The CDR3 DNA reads TGCGCCAGCAGCTTGACGGCAGGGTACTCCTACAATGAGCAGTTCTTC. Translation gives CASSLTAGYSYNEQFF.